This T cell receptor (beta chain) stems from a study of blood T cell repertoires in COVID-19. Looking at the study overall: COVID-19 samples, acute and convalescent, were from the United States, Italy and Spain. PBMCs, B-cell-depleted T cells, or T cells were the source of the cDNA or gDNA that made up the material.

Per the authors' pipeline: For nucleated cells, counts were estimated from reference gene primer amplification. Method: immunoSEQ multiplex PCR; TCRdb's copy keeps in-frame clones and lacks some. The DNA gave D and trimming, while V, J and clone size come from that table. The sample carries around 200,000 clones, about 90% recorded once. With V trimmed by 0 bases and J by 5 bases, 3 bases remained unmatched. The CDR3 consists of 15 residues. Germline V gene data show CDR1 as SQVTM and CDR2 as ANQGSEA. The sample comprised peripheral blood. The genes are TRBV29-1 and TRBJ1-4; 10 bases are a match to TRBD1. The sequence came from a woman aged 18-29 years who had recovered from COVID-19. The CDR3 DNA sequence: TGCAGCGTTGAAGATCAGGACAGGGGGAATGAAAAACTGTTTTTT. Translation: CSVEDQDRGNEKLFF.